This T cell receptor (beta chain) was observed in a study of T cell responses to AZD1222 COVID-19 vaccine (dated by TCRdb to about 2021). At the level of the whole study: Because spike-specific TCR depth and breadth did not differ between the two schedules, AZD1222 recipients who got a second dose at roughly 4 weeks were pooled with those who got a second dose at roughly 12 weeks. Enrollment into the trials was organized by age into subgroups of 18-55, 56-69 and 70-plus years, and those subgroups contained about 160, 30 and 59 TCR-sequenced participants, respectively. TCR sequencing was performed for 230 to 250 trial participants, of whom around 200 were given two doses of AZD1222 and around 25 were given two doses of MenACWY control vaccine. What the authors observed across the whole study: Conclusions about previously exposed vaccinees are limited because only six or seven AZD1222 recipients were SARS-CoV-2 seropositive at baseline. The 56-69-year group was small, and its depth increase did not reach significance, likely because of low power. Participants were mostly white British, with more females than males. The authors suggested clonal diversity may have been underestimated. Because no day 14 peak-response samples were available, repertoires were characterized only after the peak T cell response. Vaccine-associated CD4 TCRs spanned the whole spike protein, with dominant responses in regions 160-218 and 743-854. After two AZD1222 doses, spike-specific TCR breadth and depth were significantly higher than at day 0 and than in MenACWY recipients. Epitopes outside the regions mutated in the B.1.351 and B.1.1.7 variants were reportedly recognized by nearly half of the unique spike-specific TCRs.

To note about this clone: Its recognized antigen is unknown. No qualities accompany the bases; no much larger clone lies one base away.

The CDR3 regions of human TCRbeta chains were analyzed by immunosequencing. In the source study's methods: TCRs in the repertoires were compared against a reference library of SARS-CoV-2-specific TCRs that had been generated with the MIRA antigen-specificity platform. Breadth meant the fraction of unique TCRs that were SARS-CoV-2-associated, whereas depth meant the fraction of total T cells that were SARS-CoV-2-associated. Using the MIRA data, each spike-specific TCR was assigned both to the spike region to which the TCR was reactive and to a CD4 or CD8 class. Log10-transformed breadth and depth values were compared by one-way ANOVA with Sidak's multiple comparisons tests. The source is immuneACCESS, and TCRdb retained only in-frame sequences with V and J called. Part of the clones is not carried over; for the studies checked, unresolved V genes explain less than half of this, and the remainder is unexplained. V and J calls and clone size follow that table, whereas D and trimming were derived from the DNA. For this sample the table gives 150,000 or so clones, of which 90% to 95% were detected only once. About 1.5% of the sample belongs to the ten largest clones.

Read against the paper, the sample's time point label means: baseline before first vaccination. Vaccinee samples came from UK trials COV001 and COV002, including a single-blind randomized controlled phase 2/3 trial of AZD1222 (ChAdOx1 nCoV-19) in healthy adults. For TCRbeta chain sequencing, PBMC samples from trial participants were taken at day 0 and at day 28 after the second dose. The specimen comprised peripheral blood, sampled on day 0 of AZD1222 vaccination. This receptor was taken from an adult in good health.

The CDR3 region reads CASSQHGSTDTQYF. The nucleotide sequence reads TGTGCCAGCAGCCAACATGGAAGCACAGATACGCAGTATTTT. The chain is made from TRBV11-3 and TRBJ2-3, with no D gene named confidently. Reading the germline V gene gives CDR1 SGHNT and CDR2 YENEEA. Trimming removed 5 bases from V and 0 bases from J, leaving 9 bases between the germline ends. The CDR3 holds 14 amino acids from the cysteine to the phenylalanine. The entry retains the CDR3 DNA only, 42 bases that are in frame from base 1.